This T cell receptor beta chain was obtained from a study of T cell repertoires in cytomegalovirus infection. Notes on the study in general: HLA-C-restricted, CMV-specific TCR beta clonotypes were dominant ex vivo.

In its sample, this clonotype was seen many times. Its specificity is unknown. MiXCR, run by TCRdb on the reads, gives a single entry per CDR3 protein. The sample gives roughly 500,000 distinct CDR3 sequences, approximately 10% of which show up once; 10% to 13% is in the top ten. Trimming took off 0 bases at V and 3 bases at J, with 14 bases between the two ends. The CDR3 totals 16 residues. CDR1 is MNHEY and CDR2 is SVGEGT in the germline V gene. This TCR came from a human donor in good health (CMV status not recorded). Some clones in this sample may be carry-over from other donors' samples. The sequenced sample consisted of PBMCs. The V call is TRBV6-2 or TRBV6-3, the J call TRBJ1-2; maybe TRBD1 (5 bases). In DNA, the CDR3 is TGTGCCAGCAGTTACTCGCGCAGGGACGGAGACTATGGCTACACCTTC. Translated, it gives CASSYSRRDGDYGYTF.